This T cell receptor (beta chain) was sequenced for a study of blood T cell repertoires in COVID-19. Study context: Donors in the United States, Italy and Spain gave samples during acute or convalescent COVID-19. Sample material is recorded as cDNA or gDNA derived from T cells, B-cell-depleted T cells, or PBMCs.

As originally analysed: The authors estimated nucleated cell counts from reference gene primer amplification. Assay used: immunoSEQ multiplex PCR; TCRdb lists only in-frame clones, some missing. For V, J and clone size, that table is used; D and trimming come from the DNA. The table shows about 180,000 clones, with roughly 85% occurring only once. The CDR3 is 16 amino acids. V dropped 0 bases and J dropped 5; count of bases not matched to a gene: 8. Germline-derived CDR1 and CDR2 are SGDLS and YYNGEE. Sequences were obtained from peripheral blood. The chain links TRBV9 to TRBJ2-5; 9 nucleotides line up with TRBD2. This receptor was identified in an older woman with acute or convalescent COVID-19. CDR3 protein: CASSVGIAGDGETQYF. As DNA, the CDR3 is TGTGCCAGCAGCGTAGGGATAGCGGGAGACGGGGAGACCCAGTACTTC.